A single sample gave rise to the 18 T cell receptor beta chains below, sequenced in a study. TCRdb analysed the 5' RACE reads with MiXCR anew, one entry per CDR3 protein. The top ten hold roughly 2% of the sample, which has tens of thousands of distinct CDR3 sequences, 28% seen once. Sequencing was carried out using naive CD4+ T cells sorted from blood. The subset: naive CD4+ T cells, CD4+CD45RA+CD25-. All receptors come from a female donor with breast cancer.

This clonotype was counted a few times. The gene calls are TRBV6-1 and TRBJ1-2; a weak D match, TRBD1 (5 bases). V was shortened by 7 bases and J by 8 bases, with 17 bases between the two germline ends. The germline V gene encodes CDR1 MNHNS and CDR2 SASEGT. This CDR3 spans 13 amino acids. The CDR3 DNA follows: TGTGCCAGCACCGAAACCGGGGCAGGCGGCTACACCTTC. It translates to CASTETGAGGYTF.

This chain connects TRBV2 to TRBJ1-3; tentative D call: TRBD1 (5 bases). The V gene's germline CDR1 is SNHLY and CDR2 FYNNEI. CDR3 size: 15 residues. Trimming took off 6 bases at V and 2 bases at J, with 14 bases between the two ends. CDR3 protein: CASREAGNAGNTIYF. The CDR3, as DNA: TGTGCCAGCAGGGAGGCAGGGAACGCTGGAAACACCATATATTTT.

The rearrangement uses TRBV6-6 and TRBJ2-1, with 13 positions matching TRBD2. Germline CDR1 reads MNHNY; CDR2 reads SVGAGI (reference sequence). The CDR3 totals 16 residues. J gave up 7 bases and V 5 bases, and 8 bases lay outside the gene matches. CDR3 protein: CASSTLAGGPGNEQFF. The CDR3 DNA reads TGTGCCAGCAGTACACTAGCGGGAGGGCCGGGAAATGAGCAGTTCTTC.

This clonotype was detected a few times. The chain combines TRBV18 with TRBJ1-6; TRBD1 might be the D (5 bases). The CDR3 is made up of 17 amino acids. V lost 2 bases and J lost 9, with 20 bases in between. CDR1 is KGHSH, CDR2 LQKENI, per germline. CDR3 sequence: CASSPTTVEGIGSPLHF. The CDR3 region has the DNA TGTGCCAGCTCACCAACTACGGTCGAGGGGATCGGTTCACCCCTCCACTTT.

This chain connects TRBV3-1 to TRBJ2-1, with D uncertain. V shed 3 bases and J shed 5 bases, with 5 bases lying between them. Germline CDR1 and CDR2: LGHDT and YNNKEL (reference sequence). The CDR3 sequence is 12 residues long. CDR3 sequence (DNA): TGTGCCAGCAGCCATCACAACAATGAGCAGTTCTTC. Its protein product is CASSHHNNEQFF.

This sequence joins TRBV4-1 and TRBJ2-2; tentative D call: TRBD1 (5 bases). Germline CDR1 and CDR2: MGHRA and YSYEKL. CDR3 length: 14 residues. Trimming left V 0 bases short and J 4 bases short, with 6 bases between. Written as DNA, the CDR3 is TGCGCCAGCAGCCAAGACAGGGTCACCGGGGAGCTGTTTTTT. Its translation: CASSQDRVTGELFF.

This clonotype was observed a handful of times. The J gene is TRBJ1-2, the V gene TRBV7-9; no firm D call. The CDR3 length is 14 residues. V lost 5 bases and J 4 bases, leaving 14 bases between the germline ends. Looked up from germline, CDR1 is SEHNR and CDR2 is FQNEAQ (reference sequence). The CDR3: CASSVTAGSYGYTF. CDR3 sequence (DNA): TGTGCCAGCAGCGTGACGGCGGGTAGCTATGGCTACACCTTC. The variable domain in full, with the rest retrieved from reference TRBV7-9 and TRBJ1-2, is DTGVSQNPRHKITKRGQNVTFRCDPISEHNRLYWYRQTLGQGPEFLTYFQNEAQLEKSRLLSDRFSAERPKGSFSTLEIQRTEQGDSAMYLCASSVTAGSYGYTFGSGTRLTVV.

V is TRBV20-1 and J is TRBJ2-1; 8 nucleotides align to TRBD1. Per germline, CDR1 DFQATT and CDR2 SNEGSKA (reference sequence). The CDR3 extends over 13 amino acids. In nucleotides, the CDR3 is TGCAGCTATGGGACAGGAGTTTACAATGAGCAGTTCTTC. Translation: CSYGTGVYNEQFF.

This sequence joins TRBV7-3 and TRBJ2-7; D call uncertain. Germline V CDR1 and CDR2: SGHTA, FQGTGA. V lost 0 bases to trimming and J lost 1 base, with 4 bases between them. The CDR3 spans 13 residues. The chain's CDR3 is CASSLTTSYEQYF. In DNA, the CDR3 is TGTGCCAGCAGCTTAACGACTTCCTACGAGCAGTACTTC.

The J gene is TRBJ2-3, the V gene TRBV9, with D perhaps being TRBD1 or TRBD2 (5 bases each). Germline CDR1 SGDLS, CDR2 YYNGEE. This CDR3 is built from 12 residues. V was cut by 3 bases and J by 13 bases, with 15 bases left in between. CDR3 nucleotides: TGTGCCAGCAGCGCCCAGGGAGAGGATAAGTATTTT. Amino acid sequence: CASSAQGEDKYF.

The chain joins TRBV20-1 to TRBJ1-1, with TRBD1 matching 7 bases. This CDR3 region has 14 residues. Germline CDR1 DFQATT, CDR2 SNEGSKA (reference sequence). Trimming at V came to 3 bases and at J to 1 base, leaving 5 bases not matched to a gene. The DNA of the CDR3 is TGCAGTGCTAGGGGACAGAGGGGGAACACTGAAGCTTTCTTT. Protein product: CSARGQRGNTEAFF.

The chain carries TRBV25-1 and TRBJ2-5, with TRBD1 matching 8 bases. The CDR3 totals 15 residues. Germline-derived CDR1 and CDR2 are MGHDK and SYGVNS. The V and J ends lost 1 base and 6 bases, in that order; junction bases with no gene match: 7. The CDR3 DNA is TGTGCCAGCAGTGAATTCGGTGGACAGGGCAAGACCCAGTACTTC. Translation gives CASSEFGGQGKTQYF.

The J gene is TRBJ2-1, the V gene TRBV5-1, with 9 positions matching TRBD1. CDR3 length: 15 residues. After removal of 2 bases from V and 6 bases from J, the junction contained 6 bases not matched to a gene. The germline gives CDR1 SGHRS, CDR2 YFSETQ. Here the CDR3 reads CASSLPGQGGNEQFF. The CDR3 DNA follows: TGCGCCAGCAGCTTACCGGGACAGGGCGGCAATGAGCAGTTCTTC. The whole variable domain, filled in from reference TRBV5-1 and TRBJ2-1, reads KAGVTQTPRYLIKTRGQQVTLSCSPISGHRSVSWYQQTPGQGLQFLFEYFSETQRNKGNFPGRFSGRQFSNSRSEMNVSTLELGDSALYLCASSLPGQGGNEQFFGPGTRLTVL.

With respect to this clonotype: At one end, the junction sequence differs from germline, possibly due to a read error. V gene TRBV6-5 combines with J gene TRBJ1-4; TRBD1 is a possible D gene (6 bases). The CDR3 sequence is 16 residues long. The germline V gene has CDR1 MNHEY and CDR2 SVGAGI. DNA of the CDR3: TGTGCCAGCAGTTACTCTCCAGGGGCGAATAATGAAAAACTGTTCTTT. This sequence encodes CASSYSPGANNEKLFF.

This clonotype was counted only a few times. The chain combines TRBV28 with TRBJ1-4; D gene ambiguous. CDR3 length: 14 amino acids. Trimming removed 1 base at V and 8 bases at J, with 11 bases between. Germline loops: CDR1 MDHEN, CDR2 SYDVKM. CDR3 DNA sequence: TGTGCCAGCAGTTTATCAGTAGGCCCAGAAAAACTGTTTTTT. This encodes CASSLSVGPEKLFF.

Only a few counts were recorded for this clonotype. V is TRBV10-3 and J is TRBJ2-4; D is possibly TRBD1 (6 bases). This CDR3 comprises 17 residues. Germline CDR1 reads ENHRY; CDR2 reads SYGVKD. Trimming stripped 2 bases from V and 0 bases from J, with 14 bases between. The CDR3 spells CAISEPIRGSAKNIQYF. In DNA form, the CDR3 reads TGTGCCATCAGTGAGCCAATCAGGGGATCAGCCAAAAACATTCAGTACTTC.

This clonotype was detected only a few times. The chain recombines TRBV5-1 with TRBJ2-3, with D hard to call. The germline CDR1 and CDR2 sequences are SGHRS and YFSETQ. Deletions cut 1 base from V and 5 bases from J, with 14 bases between. This CDR3 region has 15 residues. The CDR3 region has the DNA TGCGCCAGCAGCTTGTCCAGGCAACGAGGAGATACGCAGTATTTT. Protein sequence: CASSLSRQRGDTQYF. The whole variable domain, filled in from reference TRBV5-1 and TRBJ2-3, reads KAGVTQTPRYLIKTRGQQVTLSCSPISGHRSVSWYQQTPGQGLQFLFEYFSETQRNKGNFPGRFSGRQFSNSRSEMNVSTLELGDSALYLCASSLSRQRGDTQYFGPGTRLTVL.

The rearrangement joins TRBV19 to TRBJ1-5; D gene ambiguous. Trimming removed 3 bases at V and 1 base at J, with 13 bases between. CDR1 is LNHDA and CDR2 is SQIVND in the germline V gene (reference sequence). CDR3 length equals 16 residues. Here the CDR3 DNA reads TGTGCCAGTAGTATCTTCCGGGGTAACAGCAATCAGCCCCAGCATTTT. It encodes CASSIFRGNSNQPQHF.